This TCR beta chain was sequenced during a study of Tregs in tolerant kidney transplant recipients. TCRdb keeps only in-frame clones here, not all; method: immunoSEQ multiplex PCR. The table records 110,000 or so clones, about 90% of them present only once. CDR1 is SGHNT, CDR2 YYREEE, per germline (reference sequence). This CDR3 contains 14 residues. V was pared by 4 bases and J by 2 bases, with 3 bases of the junction left unmatched. The sample consisted of CD4+ T cells from blood. This TCR was recovered from a human donor in good health. This chain connects TRBV5-4 to TRBJ1-3, with 7 bases fitting TRBD1. The CDR3 region is CASSTGTAGNTIYF. The CDR3 DNA reads TGTGCCAGCAGCACCGGGACAGCTGGAAACACCATATATTTT.